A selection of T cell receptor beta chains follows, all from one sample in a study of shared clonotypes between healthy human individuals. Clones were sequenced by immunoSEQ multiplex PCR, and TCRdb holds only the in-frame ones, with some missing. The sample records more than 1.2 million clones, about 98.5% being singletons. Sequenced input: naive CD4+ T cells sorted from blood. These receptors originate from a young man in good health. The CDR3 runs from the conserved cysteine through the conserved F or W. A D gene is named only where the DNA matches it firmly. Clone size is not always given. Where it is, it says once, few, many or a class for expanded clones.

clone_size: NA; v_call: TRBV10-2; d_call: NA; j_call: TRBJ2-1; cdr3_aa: CASSPGLSYNEQFF; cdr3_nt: TGCGCCAGCAGCCCCGGTCTGTCCTACAATGAGCAGTTCTTC
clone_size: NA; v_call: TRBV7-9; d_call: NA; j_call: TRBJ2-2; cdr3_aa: CASSYSGRVAGELFF; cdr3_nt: TGTGCCAGCAGCTACTCAGGGAGAGTAGCCGGGGAGCTGTTTTTT
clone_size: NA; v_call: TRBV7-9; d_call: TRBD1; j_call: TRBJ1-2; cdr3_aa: CASSSGARGIYGYTF; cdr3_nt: TGTGCCAGCAGCTCGGGCGCCAGGGGGATCTATGGCTACACCTTC
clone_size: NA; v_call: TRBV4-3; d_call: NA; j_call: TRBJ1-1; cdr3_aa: CASSPDRRLFRAEAFF; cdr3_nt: TGCGCCAGCAGCCCCGACAGGCGCTTATTCAGGGCTGAAGCTTTCTTT
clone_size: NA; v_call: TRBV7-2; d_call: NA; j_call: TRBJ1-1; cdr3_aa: CASSLIVGIEAFF; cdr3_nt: TGTGCCAGCAGCTTAATCGTGGGTATTGAAGCTTTCTTT
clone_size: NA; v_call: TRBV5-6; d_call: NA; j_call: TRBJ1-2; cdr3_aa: CASTDLGREGRGYTF; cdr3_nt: TGTGCCAGCACCGACCTGGGCAGGGAGGGGAGGGGCTACACCTTC
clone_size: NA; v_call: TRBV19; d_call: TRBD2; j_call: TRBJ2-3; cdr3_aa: CASSLFSGRITDTQYF; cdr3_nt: TGTGCCAGTAGTCTTTTCAGCGGGAGGATCACAGATACGCAGTATTTT
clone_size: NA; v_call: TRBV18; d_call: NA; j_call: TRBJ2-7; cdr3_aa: CASSLEFYEQYF; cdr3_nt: TGTGCCAGCTCACTTGAATTCTACGAGCAGTACTTC
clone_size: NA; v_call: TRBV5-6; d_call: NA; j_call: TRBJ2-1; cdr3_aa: CASSFRTPFNEQFF; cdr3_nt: TGTGCCAGCAGCTTCCGGACTCCCTTTAATGAGCAGTTCTTC
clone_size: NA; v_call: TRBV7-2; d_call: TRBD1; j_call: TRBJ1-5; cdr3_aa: CASSLDRGISQPQHF; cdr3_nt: TGTGCCAGCAGCCTAGACAGGGGGATTAGTCAGCCCCAGCATTTT
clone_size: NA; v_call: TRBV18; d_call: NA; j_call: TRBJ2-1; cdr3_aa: CASSLTRSYNEQFF; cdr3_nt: TGTGCCAGCTCACTCACCAGATCCTACAATGAGCAGTTCTTC
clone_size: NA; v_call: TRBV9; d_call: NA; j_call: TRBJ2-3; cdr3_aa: CASSWRAADTQYF; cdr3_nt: TGTGCCAGCAGCTGGAGGGCCGCAGATACGCAGTATTTT
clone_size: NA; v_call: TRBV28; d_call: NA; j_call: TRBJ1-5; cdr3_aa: CASSNLAGQPQHF; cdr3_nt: TGTGCCAGCTCAAACCTGGCGGGTCAGCCCCAGCATTTT
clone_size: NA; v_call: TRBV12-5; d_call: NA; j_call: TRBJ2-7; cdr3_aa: CASGLLRSYEQYF; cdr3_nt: TGTGCTAGTGGTTTACTCCGCTCCTACGAGCAGTACTTC
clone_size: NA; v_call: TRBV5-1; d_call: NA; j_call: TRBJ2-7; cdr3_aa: CASRRDWVTYEQYF; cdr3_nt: TGCGCCAGCAGGCGGGACTGGGTAACCTACGAGCAGTACTTC
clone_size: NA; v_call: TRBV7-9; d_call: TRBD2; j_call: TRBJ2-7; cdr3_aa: CASSPGAGAYEQYF; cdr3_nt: TGTGCCAGCAGCCCCGGGGCGGGGGCCTACGAGCAGTACTTC
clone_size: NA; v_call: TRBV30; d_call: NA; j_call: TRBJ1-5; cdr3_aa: CAWSVLSRGQPQHF; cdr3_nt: TGTGCCTGGAGTGTACTATCTAGGGGTCAGCCCCAGCATTTT
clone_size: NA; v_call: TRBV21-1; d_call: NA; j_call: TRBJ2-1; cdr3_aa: CASSKRGHRGERYNEQFF; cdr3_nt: TGTGCCAGCAGCAAGCGGGGTCACAGGGGCGAACGCTACAATGAGCAGTTCTTC
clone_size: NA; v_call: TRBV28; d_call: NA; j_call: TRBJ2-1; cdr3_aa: CASSLNEQFF; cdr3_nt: TGTGCCAGCAGTTTAAATGAGCAGTTCTTC
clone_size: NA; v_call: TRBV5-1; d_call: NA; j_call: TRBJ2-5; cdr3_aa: CASRPRLGESKTQYF; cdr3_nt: TGCGCCAGCAGGCCTCGGCTGGGGGAGTCGAAGACCCAGTACTTC
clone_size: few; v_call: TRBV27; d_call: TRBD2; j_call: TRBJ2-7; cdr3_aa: CATGGSPSYEQYF; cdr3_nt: TGTGCCACTGGCGGGAGCCCCTCCTACGAGCAGTACTTC
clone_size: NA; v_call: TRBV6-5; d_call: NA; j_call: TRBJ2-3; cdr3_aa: CASSSLRSDTQYF; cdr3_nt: TGTGCCAGCAGTTCCCTTCGATCAGATACGCAGTATTTT
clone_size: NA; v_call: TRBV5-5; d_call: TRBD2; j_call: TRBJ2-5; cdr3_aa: CASSSLAGPQETQYF; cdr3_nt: TGTGCCAGCAGCTCCCTAGCGGGACCTCAAGAGACCCAGTACTTC
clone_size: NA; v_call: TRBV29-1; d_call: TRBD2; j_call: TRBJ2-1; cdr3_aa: CSVTSIAGAPKSEQFF; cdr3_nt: TGCAGCGTCACTTCTATAGCGGGAGCCCCGAAGAGTGAGCAGTTCTTC
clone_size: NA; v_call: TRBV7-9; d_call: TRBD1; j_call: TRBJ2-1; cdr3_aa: CASSSNRGRDGDEQFF; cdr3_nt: TGTGCCAGCAGCTCAAACAGGGGTCGGGATGGCGATGAGCAGTTCTTC
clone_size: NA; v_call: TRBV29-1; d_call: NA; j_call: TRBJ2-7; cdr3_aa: CSAGLDSYEQYF; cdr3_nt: TGCAGCGCGGGGTTGGACTCCTACGAGCAGTACTTC
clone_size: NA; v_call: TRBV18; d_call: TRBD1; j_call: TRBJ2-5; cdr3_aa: CASSPLLKTPGQDQETQYF; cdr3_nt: TGTGCCAGCTCACCCCTTTTAAAAACGCCGGGACAGGATCAAGAGACCCAGTACTTC
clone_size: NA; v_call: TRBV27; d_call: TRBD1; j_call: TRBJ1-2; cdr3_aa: CASSPIRTGLMGGYTF; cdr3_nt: TGTGCCAGCAGTCCGATTCGGACAGGGCTGATGGGTGGCTACACCTTC
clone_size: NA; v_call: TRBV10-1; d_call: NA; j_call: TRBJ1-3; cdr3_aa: CASSESSGNTIYF; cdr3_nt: TGCGCCAGCAGTGAAAGCTCTGGAAACACCATATATTTT
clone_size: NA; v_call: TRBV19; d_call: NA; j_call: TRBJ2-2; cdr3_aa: CASSIIAANTGELFF; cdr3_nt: TGTGCCAGTAGTATCATCGCGGCGAACACCGGGGAGCTGTTTTTT
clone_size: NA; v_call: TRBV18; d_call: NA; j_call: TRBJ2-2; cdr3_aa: CASSPGREARVITGELFF; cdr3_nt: TGTGCCAGCTCACCGGGGAGAGAGGCCCGGGTCATCACCGGGGAGCTGTTTTTT
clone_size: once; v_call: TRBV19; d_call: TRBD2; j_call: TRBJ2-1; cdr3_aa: CASSVLLAGDHYNEQFF; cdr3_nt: TGTGCCAGTAGTGTTCTTTTAGCGGGAGACCACTACAATGAGCAGTTCTTC
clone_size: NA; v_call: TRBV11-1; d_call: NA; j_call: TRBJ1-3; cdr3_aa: CASSLSGNTIYF; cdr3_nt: TGTGCCAGCAGCTTGAGTGGAAACACCATATATTTT
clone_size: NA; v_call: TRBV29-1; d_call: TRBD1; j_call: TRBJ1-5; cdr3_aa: CSVRTGGNQPQHF; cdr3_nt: TGCAGCGTAAGGACAGGGGGGAATCAGCCCCAGCATTTT
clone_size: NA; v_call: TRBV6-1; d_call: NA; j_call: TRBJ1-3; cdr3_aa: CASSENGGNGNTIYF; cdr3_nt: TGTGCCAGCAGTGAAAACGGGGGTAATGGAAACACCATATATTTT
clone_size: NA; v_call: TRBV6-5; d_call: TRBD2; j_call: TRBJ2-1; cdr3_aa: CASSYAGGNYNKQFF; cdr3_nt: TGTGCCAGCAGTTACGCGGGAGGGAATTACAATAAGCAGTTCTTC
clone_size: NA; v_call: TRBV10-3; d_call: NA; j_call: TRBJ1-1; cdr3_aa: CAISDGSNTEAFF; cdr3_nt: TGTGCCATCAGTGACGGCTCGAACACTGAAGCTTTCTTT
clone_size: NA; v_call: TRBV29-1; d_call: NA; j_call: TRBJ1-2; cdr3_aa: CSVAPANYGYTF; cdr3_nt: TGCAGCGTTGCACCCGCTAACTATGGCTACACCTTC
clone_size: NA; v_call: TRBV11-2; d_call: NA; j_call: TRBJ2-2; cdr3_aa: CASSLDPVAGVGELFF; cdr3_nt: TGTGCCAGCAGCTTAGATCCTGTCGCGGGCGTCGGGGAGCTGTTTTTT
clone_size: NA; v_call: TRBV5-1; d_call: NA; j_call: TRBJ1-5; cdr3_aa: CASSSGVDQPQHF; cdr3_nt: TGCGCCAGCAGCTCCGGGGTTGATCAGCCCCAGCATTTT
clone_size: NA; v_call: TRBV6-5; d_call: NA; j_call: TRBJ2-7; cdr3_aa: CASSPNPSASYEQYF; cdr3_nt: TGTGCCAGCAGTCCGAATCCTAGCGCGAGCTACGAGCAGTACTTC
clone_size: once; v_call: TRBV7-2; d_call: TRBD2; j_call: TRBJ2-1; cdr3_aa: CASSLLPGTSYNEQFF; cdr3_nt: TGTGCCAGCAGCTTACTACCCGGGACTAGCTACAATGAGCAGTTCTTC
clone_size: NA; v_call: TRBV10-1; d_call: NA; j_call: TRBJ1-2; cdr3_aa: CASSPGPLNYGYTF; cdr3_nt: TGCGCCAGCAGCCCGGGACCTCTAAACTATGGCTACACCTTC
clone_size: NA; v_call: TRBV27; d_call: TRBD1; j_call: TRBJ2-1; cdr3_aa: CASSNEDRNVQFF; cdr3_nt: TGTGCCAGCAGTAACGAGGACAGGAACGTTCAGTTCTTC
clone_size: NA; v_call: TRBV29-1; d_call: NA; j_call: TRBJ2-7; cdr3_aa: CSVLQENYEQYF; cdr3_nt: TGCAGCGTCTTGCAAGAAAACTACGAGCAGTACTTC
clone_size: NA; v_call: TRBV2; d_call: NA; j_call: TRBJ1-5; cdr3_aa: CASSPRQKEQPQHF; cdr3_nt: TGTGCCAGCAGTCCTCGACAGAAGGAACAGCCCCAGCATTTT